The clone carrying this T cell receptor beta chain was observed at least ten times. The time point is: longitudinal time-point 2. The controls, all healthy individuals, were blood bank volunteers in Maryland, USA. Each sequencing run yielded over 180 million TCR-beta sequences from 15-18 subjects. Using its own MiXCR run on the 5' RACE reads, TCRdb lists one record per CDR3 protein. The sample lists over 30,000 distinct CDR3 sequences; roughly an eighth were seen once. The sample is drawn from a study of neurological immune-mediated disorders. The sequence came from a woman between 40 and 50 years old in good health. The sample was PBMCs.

The CDR3 DNA reads TGTGCCAGCAGTGACGCAGCGGGGGGAGCTGAAGCTTTCTTT. It codes for CASSDAAGGAEAFF. This chain joins TRBV25-1 and TRBJ1-1; perhaps TRBD1 as D (5 bases). The CDR3 length is 14 residues. V dropped 3 bases and J dropped 6 bases, with 14 bases sitting between them. Germline CDR1 MGHDK, CDR2 SYGVNS.